These 5 T cell receptor beta chains were sequenced from one sample in a study of Ad26.COV2.S vaccination and SARS-CoV-2 variants. TCRdb's table, derived via immunoSEQ multiplex PCR, lists solely in-frame clones and lacks some. The top ten hold approximately 3.7% of the sample, which has about 370,000 clones, less than 90% seen once. The treatment: some 19 received Ad26.COV2.S at low or high dose, single or two shots; about 5 received placebo; per-sample allocation not given. Vaccine and placebo recipients were sampled on day 63 after the first injection. Sequencing used peripheral blood, obtained in a trial of Ad26.COV2.S vaccine versus placebo. The receptor set was obtained from a person between 18 and 59 years old who received the Ad26.COV2.S COVID-19 vaccine or a placebo.

In its sample, this clone was seen once. The chain combines TRBV7-9 with TRBJ1-4, with 10 bases that match TRBD1. V lost 5 bases, J lost 8 bases, and 11 bases stayed unmatched. CDR3 size: 16 residues. From germline, CDR1 is SEHNR and CDR2 FQNEAQ (reference sequence). The CDR3: CASSPGTGARKEKLFF. The CDR3 DNA is TGTGCCAGCAGCCCCGGGACAGGGGCGAGAAAGGAAAAACTGTTTTTT.

V is TRBV19 and J is TRBJ2-6; D call uncertain. CDR1 and CDR2 (germline): LNHDA, SQIVND (reference sequence). Trimming cost V 7 bases and J 0 bases, with 10 bases left between them. This CDR3 has 15 residues. In DNA form, the CDR3 reads TGTGCCAGTAACAACAGAAACTCTGGGGCCAACGTCCTGACTTTC. Protein: CASNNRNSGANVLTF.

The rearrangement uses TRBV6-5 and TRBJ2-1, with D hard to call. V lost 6 bases and J lost 5, with 14 bases in between. The CDR3 is 14 amino acids. The germline V gene has CDR1 MNHEY and CDR2 SVGAGI. CDR3 residues: CASRPEWADNEQFF. The CDR3 DNA reads as TGTGCCAGCAGGCCGGAGTGGGCCGACAATGAGCAGTTCTTC.

The chain uses TRBV9 and TRBJ1-6, with D unresolved. Germline V gene sequence: CDR1 SGDLS, CDR2 YYNGEE. The CDR3 totals 16 residues. The V gene lost 3 bases and the J gene lost 1 base, with 11 bases spanning the gap. The CDR3 DNA follows: TGTGCCAGCAGCGACGTCTTGGGGTCCTATAATTCACCCCTCCACTTT. Amino acids: CASSDVLGSYNSPLHF.

This clone was observed once. The chain recombines TRBV11-2 with TRBJ2-2; TRBD1 aligns across 8 bases. Trimming cost V 0 bases and J 3 bases; bases outside gene matches: 6. The CDR3 sequence is 17 residues long. Germline values: CDR1 SGHAT, CDR2 FQNNGV. CDR3 nucleotide sequence: TGTGCCAGCAGCTTAGAGAGACAGGGGAGCCACACCGGGGAGCTGTTTTTT. It codes for CASSLERQGSHTGELFF.